This is a list of T cell receptor beta chains from one sample in a study of cytomegalovirus exposure and HLA in healthy donors. Clones were sequenced by immunoSEQ multiplex PCR, and TCRdb holds only the in-frame ones, with some missing. This table holds 270,000 or so clones, about nine tenths found once. The sequencing sample was made of PBMCs. Receptor source: a girl aged 2 to 10 in good health and CMV-seronegative. The CDR3 runs from the conserved cysteine through the conserved F or W. The D gene is left open where the match is weak. Size values are once, few and many counts, or a class for expanded clones, and some rows have none.

J gene: TRBJ2-7; D gene: TRBD2; clone size: -; V gene: TRBV18; CDR3 protein: CASSPPPASGLWEQYF; CDR3 DNA: TGTGCCAGCTCACCACCCCCGGCTAGCGGGCTCTGGGAGCAGTACTTC
J gene: TRBJ2-1; D gene: -; clone size: -; V gene: TRBV28; CDR3 protein: CASSLMRGPLNEQFF; CDR3 DNA: TGTGCCAGCAGTTTAATGCGGGGGCCATTGAATGAGCAGTTCTTC
J gene: TRBJ2-3; D gene: TRBD2; clone size: -; V gene: TRBV14; CDR3 protein: CASSHIGAGGPTDTQYF; CDR3 DNA: TGTGCCAGCAGCCACATCGGGGCGGGAGGGCCGACAGATACGCAGTATTTT
J gene: TRBJ1-3; D gene: -; clone size: -; V gene: TRBV21-1; CDR3 protein: CASIPGQSRGSSGNTIYF; CDR3 DNA: TGTGCCAGCATCCCAGGACAGTCAAGAGGTTCGTCCGGAAACACCATATATTTT
J gene: TRBJ2-5; D gene: -; clone size: -; V gene: TRBV19; CDR3 protein: CASSIAPGLRQETQYF; CDR3 DNA: TGTGCCAGTAGTATAGCCCCCGGCCTGAGGCAAGAGACCCAGTACTTC
J gene: TRBJ2-2; D gene: TRBD1; clone size: -; V gene: TRBV2; CDR3 protein: CASKGGQTNTGELFF; CDR3 DNA: TGTGCCAGCAAAGGGGGACAGACGAACACCGGGGAGCTGTTTTTT
J gene: TRBJ2-5; D gene: -; clone size: -; V gene: TRBV4-2; CDR3 protein: CASSPGLMETQYF; CDR3 DNA: TGTGCCAGCAGCCCAGGACTAATGGAGACCCAGTACTTC
J gene: TRBJ1-5; D gene: -; clone size: once; V gene: TRBV30; CDR3 protein: CAWSVGHSNPYSNQPQHF; CDR3 DNA: TGTGCCTGGAGTGTCGGACACAGTAACCCCTATAGCAATCAGCCCCAGCATTTT
J gene: TRBJ2-7; D gene: -; clone size: -; V gene: TRBV5-4; CDR3 protein: CASSGRGLLEQYF; CDR3 DNA: TGTGCCAGCAGCGGCCGGGGTCTCCTGGAGCAGTACTTC
J gene: TRBJ1-1; D gene: -; clone size: -; V gene: TRBV5-6; CDR3 protein: CASSFATGLDTEAFF; CDR3 DNA: TGTGCCAGCAGTTTTGCTACAGGGCTGGACACTGAAGCTTTCTTT
J gene: TRBJ1-4; D gene: -; clone size: -; V gene: TRBV27; CDR3 protein: CASSVTGGDEKLFF; CDR3 DNA: TGTGCCAGCAGTGTAACGGGGGGGGATGAAAAACTGTTTTTT
J gene: TRBJ1-4; D gene: TRBD1; clone size: -; V gene: TRBV5-4; CDR3 protein: CASSLRTGGFEKLFF; CDR3 DNA: TGTGCCAGCAGCTTGCGGACAGGGGGGTTCGAAAAACTGTTTTTT
J gene: TRBJ2-1; D gene: -; clone size: -; V gene: TRBV9; CDR3 protein: CASSVGVGGPHNEQFF; CDR3 DNA: TGTGCCAGCAGCGTAGGGGTCGGGGGGCCCCACAATGAGCAGTTCTTC
J gene: TRBJ1-4; D gene: -; clone size: -; V gene: TRBV7-9; CDR3 protein: CASSLGTSNEKLFF; CDR3 DNA: TGTGCCAGCAGCTTAGGGACAAGCAATGAAAAACTGTTTTTT
J gene: TRBJ2-1; D gene: -; clone size: -; V gene: TRBV10-1; CDR3 protein: CASSEREIGDEQFF; CDR3 DNA: TGCGCCAGCAGTGAGAGGGAGATCGGCGATGAGCAGTTCTTC
J gene: TRBJ2-7; D gene: TRBD1; clone size: -; V gene: TRBV5-1; CDR3 protein: CASSSSGQGDEQYF; CDR3 DNA: TGCGCCAGCAGCTCATCCGGACAGGGGGACGAGCAGTACTTC
J gene: TRBJ2-1; D gene: TRBD2; clone size: -; V gene: TRBV9; CDR3 protein: CASSGSGGASDEQFF; CDR3 DNA: TGTGCCAGCAGCGGTAGCGGGGGGGCCTCGGATGAGCAGTTCTTC
J gene: TRBJ1-4; D gene: -; clone size: -; V gene: TRBV28; CDR3 protein: CASRRREREKLFF; CDR3 DNA: TGTGCCAGCAGGCGACGGGAGAGGGAAAAACTGTTTTTT
J gene: TRBJ2-7; D gene: -; clone size: -; V gene: TRBV6-1; CDR3 protein: CASSEAGHWEVYEQYF; CDR3 DNA: TGTGCCAGCAGTGAAGCGGGACACTGGGAAGTCTACGAGCAGTACTTC
J gene: TRBJ1-5; D gene: TRBD1; clone size: -; V gene: TRBV4-2; CDR3 protein: CASSQEGTALNQPQHF; CDR3 DNA: TGTGCCAGCAGCCAAGAGGGGACAGCACTTAATCAGCCCCAGCATTTT
J gene: TRBJ2-5; D gene: -; clone size: -; V gene: TRBV19; CDR3 protein: CASSISQETQYF; CDR3 DNA: TGTGCCAGTAGTATATCTCAAGAGACCCAGTACTTC
J gene: TRBJ2-7; D gene: -; clone size: -; V gene: TRBV28; CDR3 protein: CASSLVGEYEQYF; CDR3 DNA: TGTGCCAGCAGCCTCGTAGGGGAATACGAGCAGTACTTC
J gene: TRBJ1-6; D gene: -; clone size: -; V gene: TRBV14; CDR3 protein: CASSQDRPDSPLHF; CDR3 DNA: TGTGCCAGCAGCCAAGACAGGCCTGACTCACCCCTCCACTTT
J gene: TRBJ2-1; D gene: TRBD2; clone size: -; V gene: TRBV5-5; CDR3 protein: CASSLYLTSGGSYNEQFF; CDR3 DNA: TGTGCCAGCAGCTTGTATCTCACTAGCGGGGGTTCATACAATGAGCAGTTCTTC
J gene: TRBJ1-6; D gene: -; clone size: -; V gene: TRBV6-5; CDR3 protein: CASSQDSIYNSPLHF; CDR3 DNA: TGTGCCAGCAGCCAGGACAGCATATATAATTCACCCCTCCACTTT
J gene: TRBJ1-5; D gene: -; clone size: -; V gene: TRBV6-5; CDR3 protein: CASRISNNQPQHF; CDR3 DNA: TGTGCCAGCAGGATTTCTAATAATCAGCCCCAGCATTTT
J gene: TRBJ2-2; D gene: -; clone size: -; V gene: TRBV7-6; CDR3 protein: CASSLDFSVGLGTGELFF; CDR3 DNA: TGTGCCAGCAGCTTAGATTTTTCGGTGGGGCTTGGGACCGGGGAGCTGTTTTTT
J gene: TRBJ1-5; D gene: -; clone size: -; V gene: TRBV6-1; CDR3 protein: CASSEALSGGPPNQPQHF; CDR3 DNA: TGTGCCAGCAGTGAAGCGCTATCGGGGGGCCCACCCAATCAGCCCCAGCATTTT
J gene: TRBJ1-2; D gene: -; clone size: -; V gene: TRBV5-1; CDR3 protein: CASSHRDTLYGYTF; CDR3 DNA: TGCGCCAGCAGCCACCGGGACACTCTCTATGGCTACACCTTC
J gene: TRBJ2-1; D gene: TRBD2; clone size: -; V gene: TRBV10-1; CDR3 protein: CASSDERGSSYNEQFF; CDR3 DNA: TGCGCCAGCAGTGATGAGCGGGGGAGCTCCTACAATGAGCAGTTCTTC
J gene: TRBJ1-2; D gene: -; clone size: -; V gene: TRBV14; CDR3 protein: CASSQEGAGRGDGYTF; CDR3 DNA: TGTGCCAGCAGCCAAGAAGGGGCAGGGCGCGGTGATGGCTACACCTTC
J gene: TRBJ2-1; D gene: -; clone size: -; V gene: TRBV6-6; CDR3 protein: CASSLGRNEQFF; CDR3 DNA: TGTGCCAGCAGTTTGGGGAGGAATGAGCAGTTCTTC
J gene: TRBJ2-5; D gene: -; clone size: -; V gene: TRBV4-1; CDR3 protein: CASSTYGTSQETQYF; CDR3 DNA: TGCGCCAGCAGCACTTACGGGACTTCCCAAGAGACCCAGTACTTC
J gene: TRBJ2-2; D gene: -; clone size: -; V gene: TRBV6-1; CDR3 protein: CASGSIPNTGELFF; CDR3 DNA: TGTGCCAGCGGCTCGATACCGAACACCGGGGAGCTGTTTTTT
J gene: TRBJ2-1; D gene: -; clone size: -; V gene: TRBV7-6; CDR3 protein: CASSFFSVPSSEGNNEQFF; CDR3 DNA: TGTGCCAGCAGCTTTTTCTCGGTACCGAGTTCGGAGGGGAACAATGAGCAGTTCTTC
J gene: TRBJ2-3; D gene: -; clone size: -; V gene: TRBV13; CDR3 protein: CASSFQSVKDTQYF; CDR3 DNA: TGTGCCAGCAGCTTCCAGTCCGTCAAAGATACGCAGTATTTT
J gene: TRBJ1-5; D gene: -; clone size: -; V gene: TRBV18; CDR3 protein: CASSPQGLDQPQHF; CDR3 DNA: TGTGCCAGCTCACCCCAGGGGCTTGATCAGCCCCAGCATTTT
J gene: TRBJ1-2; D gene: -; clone size: -; V gene: TRBV9; CDR3 protein: CASSVASYGYTF; CDR3 DNA: TGTGCCAGCAGCGTAGCGTCCTATGGCTACACCTTC
J gene: TRBJ2-1; D gene: -; clone size: -; V gene: TRBV6-1; CDR3 protein: CASSEAPGLHNEQFF; CDR3 DNA: TGTGCCAGCAGTGAAGCGCCGGGACTTCACAATGAGCAGTTCTTC
J gene: TRBJ2-3; D gene: -; clone size: once; V gene: TRBV5-1; CDR3 protein: CASSPSSSDTQYF; CDR3 DNA: TGCGCCAGCAGCCCTAGCTCTTCAGATACGCAGTATTTT
J gene: TRBJ2-7; D gene: TRBD2; clone size: -; V gene: TRBV19; CDR3 protein: CASSISSGGMYEQYF; CDR3 DNA: TGTGCCAGTAGTATATCTAGCGGGGGGATGTACGAGCAGTACTTC
J gene: TRBJ2-3; D gene: TRBD2; clone size: once; V gene: TRBV4-1; CDR3 protein: CASSLVAAGGGDTQYF; CDR3 DNA: TGCGCCAGCAGCCTCGTGGCCGCGGGAGGGGGGGATACGCAGTATTTT
J gene: TRBJ1-5; D gene: -; clone size: -; V gene: TRBV4-1; CDR3 protein: CASSQETAGNQPQHF; CDR3 DNA: TGCGCCAGCAGCCAAGAGACAGCCGGGAATCAGCCCCAGCATTTT
J gene: TRBJ1-3; D gene: -; clone size: -; V gene: TRBV5-1; CDR3 protein: CASSLSGSGNTIYF; CDR3 DNA: TGCGCCAGCAGCTTATCAGGGTCTGGAAACACCATATATTTT
J gene: TRBJ1-4; D gene: TRBD1; clone size: -; V gene: TRBV4-2; CDR3 protein: CASSQSTTTGEKLFF; CDR3 DNA: TGTGCCAGCAGCCAATCTACAACGACAGGGGAAAAACTGTTTTTT
J gene: TRBJ1-2; D gene: -; clone size: -; V gene: TRBV6-1; CDR3 protein: CASSEASGFDGYTF; CDR3 DNA: TGTGCCAGCAGTGAAGCCTCGGGATTTGATGGCTACACCTTC
J gene: TRBJ2-7; D gene: -; clone size: -; V gene: TRBV7-9; CDR3 protein: CSSSLAIHEQYF; CDR3 DNA: TGTTCCAGCAGCTTAGCTATCCACGAGCAGTACTTC
J gene: TRBJ2-7; D gene: TRBD2; clone size: -; V gene: TRBV5-1; CDR3 protein: CASSFLAENYEQYF; CDR3 DNA: TGCGCCAGCAGCTTTCTAGCGGAGAATTACGAGCAGTACTTC
J gene: TRBJ1-5; D gene: TRBD1; clone size: -; V gene: TRBV19; CDR3 protein: CARCRGLDQPQHF; CDR3 DNA: TGTGCCAGGTGCAGGGGGCTTGATCAGCCCCAGCATTTT
J gene: TRBJ2-7; D gene: TRBD1; clone size: -; V gene: TRBV7-3; CDR3 protein: CASSPGTEYEQYF; CDR3 DNA: TGTGCCAGCAGCCCTGGGACAGAATACGAGCAGTACTTC
J gene: TRBJ1-2; D gene: -; clone size: few; V gene: TRBV5-6; CDR3 protein: CASSFRSSIHGYTF; CDR3 DNA: TGTGCCAGCAGCTTCCGTAGCAGTATCCATGGCTACACCTTC